Listed below are T cell receptor beta chains from one sample, sequenced in a study of blood T cell repertoires in COVID-19. Profiled with immunoSEQ multiplex PCR; TCRdb holds only in-frame clones, not every one. Counted here are roughly 190,000 clones, roughly 80% occurring once; the ten biggest clones make up 9.5% to 15%. Sequenced: peripheral blood. The source is a woman between 45 and 60 years old with acute or convalescent COVID-19. The CDR3 runs from the conserved cysteine through the conserved F or W. The order of the fields is J gene, V gene, D gene, clone size, CDR3 DNA, CDR3 protein. D genes are given only for firm matches. The size of a clone is reported for some rows only, either as once, few or many, or as a class for expanded clones.

j_gene: TRBJ1-1; v_gene: TRBV6-5; d_gene: -; abundance: -; CDR3nt: TGTGCCAGCAGTTACTCGATCCAGACTGAAGCTTTCTTT; CDR3aa: CASSYSIQTEAFF
j_gene: TRBJ1-4; v_gene: TRBV24-1; d_gene: -; abundance: -; CDR3nt: TGTGCCACCAGTGATTTGCGCCTAAAGGGGACTAATGAAAAACTGTTTTTT; CDR3aa: CATSDLRLKGTNEKLFF
j_gene: TRBJ2-7; v_gene: TRBV27; d_gene: TRBD2; abundance: -; CDR3nt: TGTGCCAGCAGCCGATTACTAGCGGGGGACCCCTACGAGCAGTACTTC; CDR3aa: CASSRLLAGDPYEQYF
j_gene: TRBJ1-2; v_gene: TRBV27; d_gene: -; abundance: many; CDR3nt: TGTGCCAGCAGTTTATCTCCCCGACAGTATGGCTACACCTTC; CDR3aa: CASSLSPRQYGYTF
j_gene: TRBJ2-5; v_gene: TRBV6-5; d_gene: -; abundance: -; CDR3nt: TGTGCCAGCAGTTTCGACAGGACACAACAAGAGACCCAGTACTTC; CDR3aa: CASSFDRTQQETQYF
j_gene: TRBJ2-1; v_gene: TRBV29-1; d_gene: TRBD2; abundance: -; CDR3nt: TGCAGCGTTGAGAAAGGGTCTAGCGGGAGAAGTGAGCAGTTCTTC; CDR3aa: CSVEKGSSGRSEQFF
j_gene: TRBJ2-7; v_gene: TRBV13; d_gene: TRBD2; abundance: -; CDR3nt: TGTGCCAGCAGCTCGATAGCGGGTTGGACCTACGAGCAGTACTTC; CDR3aa: CASSSIAGWTYEQYF
j_gene: TRBJ1-5; v_gene: TRBV24-1; d_gene: -; abundance: -; CDR3nt: TGTGCCACTGCGCGGGGTAGCAATCAGCCCCAGCATTTT; CDR3aa: CATARGSNQPQHF
j_gene: TRBJ1-4; v_gene: TRBV18; d_gene: TRBD1; abundance: -; CDR3nt: TGTGCCAGCTCAACACAGGGGGCTACAACTAATGAAAAACTGTTTTTT; CDR3aa: CASSTQGATTNEKLFF
j_gene: TRBJ2-7; v_gene: TRBV30; d_gene: -; abundance: -; CDR3nt: TGTGCCTGGAGTGTTTTTGTCGGGAAGGAGCAGTACTTC; CDR3aa: CAWSVFVGKEQYF
j_gene: TRBJ2-7; v_gene: TRBV18; d_gene: -; abundance: -; CDR3nt: TGTGCCAGCTCACCACCGGGGCAGCCCGAGCAGTACTTC; CDR3aa: CASSPPGQPEQYF
j_gene: TRBJ2-2; v_gene: TRBV11-3; d_gene: -; abundance: -; CDR3nt: TGTGCCAGCAGCTTTTCTAGAATGGGGGAGCTGTTTTTT; CDR3aa: CASSFSRMGELFF
j_gene: TRBJ2-1; v_gene: TRBV9; d_gene: TRBD1; abundance: -; CDR3nt: TGTGCCAGCAGCGTAGTGGGACAGGGGATCGGCAATGAGCAGTTCTTC; CDR3aa: CASSVVGQGIGNEQFF
j_gene: TRBJ1-2; v_gene: TRBV15; d_gene: TRBD1; abundance: -; CDR3nt: TGTGCCACCAGCAGAGGCAGGGACAGGGGAACATATGGCTACACCTTC; CDR3aa: CATSRGRDRGTYGYTF
j_gene: TRBJ2-7; v_gene: TRBV19; d_gene: -; abundance: -; CDR3nt: TGTGCCAGTAGTAGTTGGGGCAGCTCCTACGAGCAGTACTTC; CDR3aa: CASSSWGSSYEQYF
j_gene: TRBJ2-7; v_gene: TRBV7-2; d_gene: TRBD1; abundance: once; CDR3nt: TGTGCCAGCAGCCCCCGGACAGGGGGCTACTACGAGCAGTACTTC; CDR3aa: CASSPRTGGYYEQYF
j_gene: TRBJ2-6; v_gene: TRBV5-4; d_gene: TRBD1; abundance: -; CDR3nt: TGTGCCAGCAGCGAGGGACAGGGGGCTTGGAGGGCCAACGTCCTGACTTTC; CDR3aa: CASSEGQGAWRANVLTF
j_gene: TRBJ2-3; v_gene: TRBV7-7; d_gene: -; abundance: -; CDR3nt: TGTGCCAGCAGCCGCCTATCTCTTATTAGAGATACGCAGTATTTT; CDR3aa: CASSRLSLIRDTQYF
j_gene: TRBJ2-1; v_gene: TRBV18; d_gene: TRBD2; abundance: few; CDR3nt: TGTGCCAGCTCACGAGGACTAGCGGGCGTGAGCTCCTACAATGAGCAGTTCTTC; CDR3aa: CASSRGLAGVSSYNEQFF
j_gene: TRBJ1-6; v_gene: TRBV3-1/TRBV3-2; d_gene: TRBD1; abundance: once; CDR3nt: TGTGCCAGCAGACCGGGACAGGGCGATTCACCCCTCCACTTT; CDR3aa: CASRPGQGDSPLHF
j_gene: TRBJ1-4; v_gene: TRBV6-5; d_gene: -; abundance: few; CDR3nt: TGTGCCAGCAGTTCCACAGGCTTAACTAATGAAAAACTGTTTTTT; CDR3aa: CASSSTGLTNEKLFF
j_gene: TRBJ1-5; v_gene: TRBV7-2; d_gene: -; abundance: -; CDR3nt: TGTGCCACCCTACCAGGGGCTAGCAATCAGCCCCAGCATTTT; CDR3aa: CATLPGASNQPQHF
j_gene: TRBJ2-5; v_gene: TRBV7-7; d_gene: TRBD2; abundance: -; CDR3nt: TGTGCCAGCAGCTTAGGGACTAGCGGAAACCAAGAGACCCAGTACTTC; CDR3aa: CASSLGTSGNQETQYF
j_gene: TRBJ1-2; v_gene: TRBV20-1; d_gene: -; abundance: -; CDR3nt: TGCAGTGCTAGGACAGACCCCGGCTACACCTTC; CDR3aa: CSARTDPGYTF
j_gene: TRBJ2-3; v_gene: TRBV28; d_gene: -; abundance: -; CDR3nt: TGTGCCAGCAGTTTTGAGGCCTTCCACAACACAGATACGCAGTATTTT; CDR3aa: CASSFEAFHNTDTQYF